This T cell receptor beta chain originates from a study of T cells in Graves' hyperthyroidism and ophthalmopathy. TCR beta CDR3 regions were amplified from RNA. During a first-round RT-PCR of the TCR CDR3, the HTBI primer set was used. Via MiXCR, TCRdb re-called the multiplex PCR reads, giving one row per CDR3 protein. The sample has approximately 250,000 distinct CDR3 sequences, approximately 24% seen once. General study findings and limits: The majority of expanded thyroid clonotypes above 0.001 also appeared in blood.

This clonotype was counted many times. Its antigen remains unidentified. Extraction of PBMCs used 9 to 10 ml of fresh peripheral blood. The length of the CDR3 is 15 residues. V was pared by 6 bases and J by 4 bases, with 15 bases between. The specimen sequenced was blood. This clonotype was obtained from a middle-aged woman with Graves' ophthalmopathy. V gene TRBV12-3 or TRBV12-4 combines with J gene TRBJ2-2; D possibly matches TRBD1 or TRBD2 (5 bases each). This chain's CDR3 is CASRPSGSRTGELFF. The CDR3 region has the DNA TGTGCCAGCAGGCCGTCAGGGAGTCGCACCGGGGAGCTGTTTTTT.